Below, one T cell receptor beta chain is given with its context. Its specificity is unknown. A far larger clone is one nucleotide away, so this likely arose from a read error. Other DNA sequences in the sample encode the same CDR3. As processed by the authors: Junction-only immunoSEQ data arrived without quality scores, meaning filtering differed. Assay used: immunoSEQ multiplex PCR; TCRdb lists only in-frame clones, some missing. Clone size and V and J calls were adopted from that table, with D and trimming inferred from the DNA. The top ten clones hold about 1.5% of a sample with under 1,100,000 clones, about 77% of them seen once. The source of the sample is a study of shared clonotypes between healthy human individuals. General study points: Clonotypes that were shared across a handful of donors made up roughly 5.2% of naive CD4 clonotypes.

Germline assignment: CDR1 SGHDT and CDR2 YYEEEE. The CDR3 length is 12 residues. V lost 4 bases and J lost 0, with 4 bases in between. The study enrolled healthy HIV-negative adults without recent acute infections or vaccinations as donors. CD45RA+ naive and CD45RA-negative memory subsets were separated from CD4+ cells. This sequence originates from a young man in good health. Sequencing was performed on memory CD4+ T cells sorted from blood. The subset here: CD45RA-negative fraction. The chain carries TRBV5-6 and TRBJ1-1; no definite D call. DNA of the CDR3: TGTGCCAGCAGCCTGATGAACACTGAAGCTTTCTTT. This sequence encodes CASSLMNTEAFF.